Included here is one T cell receptor (beta chain) sequence, with context. Its cognate antigen has yet to be identified. There are no base qualities to consult, and no much larger clone falls within one base. TCRbeta CDR3 regions were amplified from genomic DNA by means of the immunoSEQ Assay, a bias-controlled multiplex PCR. On the authors' methods: The number of nucleated cells in each sample was estimated by amplification of reference gene primers within the assay. To quantify the absolute abundance of each unique TCRbeta CDR3 rearrangement, sequence reads were collapsed and filtered. For each sample, productive Simpson clonality was calculated by taking the square root of Simpson's diversity index across productive rearrangements. The source is immuneACCESS, and TCRdb retained only in-frame sequences with V and J called. Part of the clones is not carried over; for the studies checked, unresolved V genes explain less than half of this, and the remainder is unexplained. V, J and clone size are taken as reported in that table, and D and trimming were inferred from the DNA itself. Here the sample has 360,000 or so clones; 88% occur a single time. The ten largest clones capture just over 1% of the sample.

Trimming costs V 5 bases and J 4 bases, and their ends lie 8 bases apart. The germline V gene sets CDR1 to SGHNT and CDR2 to YENEEA. Including cysteine and phenylalanine, the CDR3 has 12 amino acids. The retained sequence is limited to the CDR3, 36 bases, with the frame set at the first base. The data were taken from a study of blood T cell repertoires in COVID-19 (dated by TCRdb to 2020 to 2022). Regarding the study in general: The collaborator samples originated in the United States, Italy and Spain and spanned the acute and convalescent phases of COVID-19. The material from the prospective study consisted of cDNA or gDNA derived from T cells, B-cell-depleted T cells, or PBMCs. The dataset comprised deeply sampled blood TCRbeta repertoires from subjects exposed to, actively infected with, or recovered from COVID-19. The repertoires were released in a freely available public database meant as a resource for research on the immune response to SARS-CoV-2. The samples were drawn from two sources: the first 160 participants of the ongoing ImmuneRACE study, and fewer than 1,500 subjects contributed by 6 global collaborators. Nearly every sample came with metadata listing a de-identified subject ID, COVID-19 status, age in years and sex. HLA class I and class II types, where available, came from metadata supplied by the sample provider rather than from assay-based typing. General conclusions and limits of the study: The quantity of clinical and demographic metadata differed by source and by participant and was supplied without curation.

Enrolling through a virtual design, the prospective study's participants ranged in age from roughly 18 to 95 years and lived across about two dozen United States geographic areas. Cohort assignment in the prospective study relied on participant-reported clinical history from a screening survey and a study questionnaire. Exposed participants had been in contact with someone with a PCR-confirmed or clinician-diagnosed COVID-19 case within 2 weeks of study entry. In the prospective study, mobile phlebotomists collected whole blood, serum and a nasopharyngeal or oropharyngeal swab from each participant. Prospective study participants could optionally give additional blood draws and questionnaires over a roughly 2-month period. Blood samples from the prospective study were shipped frozen or at room temperature prior to DNA extraction.

The source of this sequence is a woman in her twenties or thirties who had been exposed to COVID-19. The sequencing sample was made of PBMCs or T cells enriched from blood (not recorded which). In this chain, TRBV11-3 is recombined with TRBJ1-1, with no D gene named confidently. The CDR3 region: CASSGAGTEAFF. The sequenced DNA is TGTGCCAGCAGCGGTGCAGGCACTGAAGCTTTCTTT. Joined to the reference TRBV11-3 and TRBJ1-1 proteins, this CDR3 gives the full variable domain: EAGVVQSPRYKIIEKKQPVAFWCNPISGHNTLYWYLQNLGQGPELLIRYENEEAVDDSQLPKDRFSAERLKGVDSTLKIQPAELGDSAVYLCASSGAGTEAFFGQGTRLTVV.